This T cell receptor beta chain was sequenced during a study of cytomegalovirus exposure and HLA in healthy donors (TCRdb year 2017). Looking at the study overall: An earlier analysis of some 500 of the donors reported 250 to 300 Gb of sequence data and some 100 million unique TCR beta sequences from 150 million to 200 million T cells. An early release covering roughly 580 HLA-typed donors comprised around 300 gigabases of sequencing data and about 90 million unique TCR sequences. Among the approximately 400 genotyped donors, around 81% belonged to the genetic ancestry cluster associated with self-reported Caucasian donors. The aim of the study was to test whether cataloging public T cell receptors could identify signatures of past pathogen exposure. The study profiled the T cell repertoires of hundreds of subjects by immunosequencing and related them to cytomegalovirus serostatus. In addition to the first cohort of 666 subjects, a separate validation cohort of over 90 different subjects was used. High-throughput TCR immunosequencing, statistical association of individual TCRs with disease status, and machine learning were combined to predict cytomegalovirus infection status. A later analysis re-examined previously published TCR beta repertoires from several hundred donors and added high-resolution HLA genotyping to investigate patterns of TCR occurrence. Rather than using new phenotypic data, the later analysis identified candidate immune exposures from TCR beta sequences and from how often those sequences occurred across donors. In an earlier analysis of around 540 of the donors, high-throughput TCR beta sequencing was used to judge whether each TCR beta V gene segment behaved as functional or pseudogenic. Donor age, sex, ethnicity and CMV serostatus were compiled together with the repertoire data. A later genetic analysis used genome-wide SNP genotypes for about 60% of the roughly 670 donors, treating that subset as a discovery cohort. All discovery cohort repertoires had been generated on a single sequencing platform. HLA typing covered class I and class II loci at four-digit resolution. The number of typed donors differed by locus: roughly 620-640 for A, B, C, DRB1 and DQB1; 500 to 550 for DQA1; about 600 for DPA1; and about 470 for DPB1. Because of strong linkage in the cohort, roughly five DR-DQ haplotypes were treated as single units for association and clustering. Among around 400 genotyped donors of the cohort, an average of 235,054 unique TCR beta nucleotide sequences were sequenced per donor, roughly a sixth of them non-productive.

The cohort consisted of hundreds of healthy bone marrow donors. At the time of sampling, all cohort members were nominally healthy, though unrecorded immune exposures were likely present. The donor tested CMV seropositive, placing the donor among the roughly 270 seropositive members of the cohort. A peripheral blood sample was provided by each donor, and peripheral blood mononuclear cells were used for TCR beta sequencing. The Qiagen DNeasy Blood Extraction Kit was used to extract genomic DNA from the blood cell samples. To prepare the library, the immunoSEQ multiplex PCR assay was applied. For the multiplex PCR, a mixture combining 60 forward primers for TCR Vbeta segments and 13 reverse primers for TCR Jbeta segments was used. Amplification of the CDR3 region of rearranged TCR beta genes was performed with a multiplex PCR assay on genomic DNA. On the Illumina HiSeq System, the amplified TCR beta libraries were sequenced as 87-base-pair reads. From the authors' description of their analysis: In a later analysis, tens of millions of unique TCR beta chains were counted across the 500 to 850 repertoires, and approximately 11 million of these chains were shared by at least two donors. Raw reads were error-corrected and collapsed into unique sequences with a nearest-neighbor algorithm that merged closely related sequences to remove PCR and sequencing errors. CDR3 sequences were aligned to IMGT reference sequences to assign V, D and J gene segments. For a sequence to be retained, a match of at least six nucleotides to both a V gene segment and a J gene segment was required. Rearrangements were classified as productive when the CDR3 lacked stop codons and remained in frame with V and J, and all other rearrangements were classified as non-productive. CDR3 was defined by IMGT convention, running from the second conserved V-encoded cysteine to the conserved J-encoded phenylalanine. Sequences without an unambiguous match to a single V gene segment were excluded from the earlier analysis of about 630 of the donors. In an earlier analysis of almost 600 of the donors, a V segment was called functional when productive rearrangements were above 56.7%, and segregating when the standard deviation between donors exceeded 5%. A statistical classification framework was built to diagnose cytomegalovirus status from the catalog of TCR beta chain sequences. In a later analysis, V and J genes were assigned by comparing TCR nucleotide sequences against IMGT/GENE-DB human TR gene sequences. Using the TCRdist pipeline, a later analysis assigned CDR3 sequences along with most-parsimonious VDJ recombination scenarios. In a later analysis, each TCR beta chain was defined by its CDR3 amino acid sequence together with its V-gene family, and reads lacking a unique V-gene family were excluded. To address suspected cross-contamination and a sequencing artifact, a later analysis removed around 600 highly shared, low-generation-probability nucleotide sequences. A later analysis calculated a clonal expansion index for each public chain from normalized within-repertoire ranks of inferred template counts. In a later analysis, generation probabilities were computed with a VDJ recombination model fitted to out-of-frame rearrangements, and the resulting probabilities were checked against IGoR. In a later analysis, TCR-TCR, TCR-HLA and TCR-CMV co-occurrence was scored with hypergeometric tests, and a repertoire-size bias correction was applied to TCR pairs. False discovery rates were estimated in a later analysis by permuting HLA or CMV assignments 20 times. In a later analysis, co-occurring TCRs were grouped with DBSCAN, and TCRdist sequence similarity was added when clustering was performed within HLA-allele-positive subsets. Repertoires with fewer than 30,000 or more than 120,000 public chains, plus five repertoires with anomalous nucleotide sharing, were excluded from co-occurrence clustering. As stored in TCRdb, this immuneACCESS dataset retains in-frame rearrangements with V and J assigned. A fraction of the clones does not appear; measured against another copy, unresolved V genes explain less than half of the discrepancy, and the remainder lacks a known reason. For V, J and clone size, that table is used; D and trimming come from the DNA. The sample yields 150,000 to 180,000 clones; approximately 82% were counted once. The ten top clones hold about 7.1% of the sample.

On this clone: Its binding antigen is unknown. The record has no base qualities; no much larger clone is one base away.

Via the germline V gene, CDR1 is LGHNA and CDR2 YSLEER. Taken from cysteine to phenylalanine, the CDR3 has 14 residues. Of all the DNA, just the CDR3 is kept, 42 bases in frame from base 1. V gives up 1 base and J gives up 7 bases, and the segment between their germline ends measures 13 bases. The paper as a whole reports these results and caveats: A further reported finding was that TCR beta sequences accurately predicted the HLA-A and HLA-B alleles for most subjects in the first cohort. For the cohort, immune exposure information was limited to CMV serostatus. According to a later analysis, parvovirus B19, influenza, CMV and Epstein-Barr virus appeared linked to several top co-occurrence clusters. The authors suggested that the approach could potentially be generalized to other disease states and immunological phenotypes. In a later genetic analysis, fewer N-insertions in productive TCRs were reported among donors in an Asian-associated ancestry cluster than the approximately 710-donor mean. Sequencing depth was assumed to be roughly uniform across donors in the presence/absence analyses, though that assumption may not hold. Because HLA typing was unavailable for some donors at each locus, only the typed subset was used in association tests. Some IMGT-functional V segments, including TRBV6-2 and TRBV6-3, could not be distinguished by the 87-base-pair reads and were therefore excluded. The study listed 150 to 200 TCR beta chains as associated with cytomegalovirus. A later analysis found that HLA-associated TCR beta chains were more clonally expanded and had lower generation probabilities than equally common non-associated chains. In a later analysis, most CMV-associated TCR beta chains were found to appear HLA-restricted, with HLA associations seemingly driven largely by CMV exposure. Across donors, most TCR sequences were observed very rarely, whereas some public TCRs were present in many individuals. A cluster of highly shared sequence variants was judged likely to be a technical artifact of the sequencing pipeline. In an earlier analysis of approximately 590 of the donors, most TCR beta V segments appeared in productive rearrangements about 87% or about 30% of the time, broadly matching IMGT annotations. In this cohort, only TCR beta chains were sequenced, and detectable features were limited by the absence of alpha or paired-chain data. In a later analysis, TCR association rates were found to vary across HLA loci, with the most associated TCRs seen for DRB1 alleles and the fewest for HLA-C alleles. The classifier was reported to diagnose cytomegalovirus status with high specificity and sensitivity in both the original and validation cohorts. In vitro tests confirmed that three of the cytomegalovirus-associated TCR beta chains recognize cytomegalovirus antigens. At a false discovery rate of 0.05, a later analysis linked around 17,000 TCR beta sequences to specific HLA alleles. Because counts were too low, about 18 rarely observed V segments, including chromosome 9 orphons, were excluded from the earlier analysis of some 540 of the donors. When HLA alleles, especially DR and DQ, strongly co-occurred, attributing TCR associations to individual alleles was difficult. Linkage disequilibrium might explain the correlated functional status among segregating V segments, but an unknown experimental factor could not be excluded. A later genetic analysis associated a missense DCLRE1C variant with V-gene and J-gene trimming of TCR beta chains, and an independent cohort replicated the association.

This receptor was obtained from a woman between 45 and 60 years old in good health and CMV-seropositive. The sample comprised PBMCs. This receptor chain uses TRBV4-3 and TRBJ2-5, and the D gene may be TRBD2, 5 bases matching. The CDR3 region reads CASSQGGREGTQYF. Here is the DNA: TGCGCCAGCAGCCAAGGTGGTCGTGAGGGGACCCAGTACTTC.